These 26 T cell receptor beta chains were all obtained from the same sample, sequenced in a study of beta chain features in type 1 diabetes. Reverse transcribing all isolated RNA meant expressed TCRB transcripts were sequenced. The table came from immunoSEQ multiplex PCR; TCRdb's copy has only in-frame clones and leaves some out. This sample has 400,000 to 450,000 clones, with more than 11% found just once. Sequencing was carried out using naive CD4+ T cells from blood. These receptors were collected from a man aged 30 to 39 in good health.

This clone has a handful of counts. CDR3 sequence reads: CSVMRTAAYNEQFF. In DNA, the CDR3 is TGCAGCGTCATGAGGACCGCCGCCTACAATGAGCAGTTCTTC. This sequence joins TRBV29-1 and TRBJ2-1; D not certain. Germline values: CDR1 SQVTM, CDR2 ANQGSEA. This CDR3 is built from 14 residues. V lost 6 bases, J lost 2 bases, and 14 bases lay in between.

The chain joins TRBV14 to TRBJ1-1; TRBD1 is a possible D gene (6 bases). This CDR3 is 12 amino acids long. V shed 1 base and J shed 11 bases, with 11 bases lying between them. The germline V gene encodes CDR1 SGHDN and CDR2 FVKESK. As DNA, the CDR3 is TGTGCCAGCAGCCAAGCCTCCAGGGGCGCTTTCTTT. Translation: CASSQASRGAFF. The full variable domain, its missing parts supplied by reference TRBV14 and TRBJ1-1, is EAGVTQFPSHSVIEKGQTVTLRCDPISGHDNLYWYRRVMGKEIKFLLHFVKESKQDESGMPNNRFLAERTGGTYSTLKVQPAELEDSGVYFCASSQASRGAFFGQGTRLTVV.

The chain is built from TRBV6-5 and TRBJ2-3; a weak D match, TRBD2 (6 bases). The CDR3 consists of 12 residues. Trimming left V 10 bases short and J 1 base short, with 9 bases between. Germline lookup yields CDR1 MNHEY and CDR2 SVGAGI. This CDR3 reads CATASGTDTQYF. CDR3 DNA sequence: TGTGCCACGGCTAGCGGCACAGATACGCAGTATTTT.

Written as DNA, the CDR3 is TGTGCCAGCACTCAGGGACGTACATCTGAAGCTTTCTTT. This sequence encodes CASTQGRTSEAFF. The V gene is TRBV19, the J gene TRBJ1-1; D might be TRBD1 (5 bases). This CDR3 region has 13 residues. Germline V gene data show CDR1 as LNHDA and CDR2 as SQIVND (reference sequence). The V gene lost 9 bases and the J gene lost 6 bases, with 17 bases spanning the gap.

The V and J genes are TRBV5-1 and TRBJ2-5; 11 bases map to TRBD2. The CDR3 covers 15 residues. J gave up 2 bases and V 4 bases, and 4 bases lay outside the gene matches. The germline V gene has CDR1 SGHRS and CDR2 YFSETQ. CDR3 sequence (DNA): TGCGCCAGCAGCCCGGGACTAGCGGTTCAAGAGACCCAGTACTTC. Translation: CASSPGLAVQETQYF.

This clone was recorded many times. Other DNA sequences in the sample encode the same CDR3. The chain has TRBV5-1 and TRBJ2-5; unclear D gene. Trimming left V 0 bases short and J 5 bases short, with 5 bases between. Per the germline V gene, CDR1 is SGHRS and CDR2 is YFSETQ. The CDR3 spans 12 residues. The DNA for the CDR3 is TGCGCCAGCAGCTTGGCCGGGGAGACCCAGTACTTC. This codes for CASSLAGETQYF.

This clone has just a few counts. The rearrangement uses TRBV29-1 and TRBJ2-3; TRBD1 matches at 8 bases. The CDR3 contains 14 residues. Germline V gene data show CDR1 as SQVTM and CDR2 as ANQGSEA. After removal of 5 bases from V and 2 bases from J, the junction contained 6 bases not matched to a gene. The CDR3 nucleotides are TGCAGCGTTCAGACAGGGGTCGTCACAGATACGCAGTATTTT. The encoded protein is CSVQTGVVTDTQYF.

This chain uses TRBV2 with TRBJ2-1; 14 nucleotides match TRBD2. The length of the CDR3 is 14 residues. The ends lost 5 bases at V and 14 bases at J; junction bases unmatched: 8. Germline loops: CDR1 SNHLY, CDR2 FYNNEI. As DNA, the CDR3 is TGTGCCAGCAGTCAAGGGACTAGCGGGAGTAATGAGTTCTTC. Its protein product is CASSQGTSGSNEFF.

A note on this clone: This CDR3 fails to terminate in the conserved phenylalanine or tryptophan, so it likely reflects a read error. This chain uses TRBV9 with TRBJ1-1; D is unclear. Germline CDR1 and CDR2: SGDLS and YYNGEE. Trimming stripped 4 bases from V and 3 bases from J, with 10 bases between. The CDR3 is made up of 13 amino acids. CDR3 bases: TGTGCCAGCAGCTCCCATGGGGACACTGAAGCTTTCTCT. Amino acids: CASSSHGDTEAFS.

This clone has more than one count but fewer than ten. This chain connects TRBV20-1 to TRBJ1-2; D ambiguous. Looked up from germline, CDR1 is DFQATT and CDR2 is SNEGSKA (reference sequence). This CDR3 has 11 amino acids. Trimming stripped 5 bases from V and 3 bases from J, with 7 bases between. The CDR3 protein is CSARGDYGYTF. CDR3 in DNA: TGCAGTGCTCGCGGGGACTATGGCTACACCTTC.

There are a few counts of this clone. The CDR3 bases are TGTGCCACTGTACGGGGGCGAGACAATGAGCAGTTCTTC. Residues: CATVRGRDNEQFF. The chain couples TRBV5-4 to TRBJ2-1, with D perhaps being TRBD1 or TRBD2 (6 bases each). V was shortened by 9 bases and J by 5 bases, with 15 bases between the two germline ends. This CDR3 is 13 amino acids long. The germline V gene has CDR1 SGHNT and CDR2 YYREEE (reference sequence).

This clone was detected a few times. V is TRBV6-5 and J is TRBJ1-2; 9 bases map to TRBD1. Germline V gene lookup returns CDR1 MNHEY and CDR2 SVGAGI. Trimming at V came to 4 bases and at J to 4 bases, leaving 7 bases not matched to a gene. CDR3 length: 15 amino acids. DNA for the CDR3: TGTGCCAGCAGTTGGGGGGACAGGGCGATCTATGGCTACACCTTC. Residues: CASSWGDRAIYGYTF.

V usage is TRBV11-2 and J usage is TRBJ2-1; tentative D call: TRBD2 (6 bases). There are 13 residues in the CDR3. The V end lost 5 bases, the J end lost 8 bases, and 13 bases lay between the germline ends. Germline loops: CDR1 SGHAT, CDR2 FQNNGV. CDR3 nucleotides: TGTGCCAGCAGCCTAAGACTAGACTATGAGCAGTTCTTC. This encodes CASSLRLDYEQFF.

This clone was picked up a small number of times. V usage is TRBV7-8 and J usage is TRBJ1-5, with D hard to call. The CDR3 runs 14 residues. V dropped 1 base and J dropped 0 bases, with 4 bases sitting between them. Germline V CDR1 and CDR2: SGHVS, FQNEAQ. CDR3 DNA: TGTGCCAGCAGCTTAGGGAATAGCAATCAGCCCCAGCATTTT. Its protein is CASSLGNSNQPQHF.

This clone was observed a few times. The V call is TRBV11-3, the J call TRBJ2-6, with D unresolved. V lost 4 bases, J lost 0 bases, and 7 bases lay in between. The CDR3 totals 15 residues. Germline V CDR1 and CDR2: SGHNT, YENEEA. The CDR3 protein is CASSSRISGANVLTF. The DNA of the CDR3 is TGTGCCAGCAGCTCGCGGATCTCTGGGGCCAACGTCCTGACTTTC.

The table lists this clone with a few counts. J is TRBJ2-1 and V is TRBV7-7, with a tentative D call TRBD2 (6 bases). CDR1 and CDR2 (germline): SSHAT, FNYEAQ (reference sequence). Trimming pared 5 bases from V and 7 bases from J, leaving 9 bases between. The CDR3 loop spans 12 amino acids. DNA for the CDR3: TGTGCCAGCAGCCCCGGGGGAAATGAGCAGTTCTTC. Translated, it gives CASSPGGNEQFF.

Only one count was recorded for this clone. The chain recombines TRBV11-3 with TRBJ2-2, with 8 positions matching TRBD2. CDR1 and CDR2 (germline): SGHNT, YENEEA. This CDR3 has 15 amino acids. V lost 5 bases, J lost 4 bases, and 6 bases stayed unmatched. Here the CDR3 reads CASSPELAATGELFF. The DNA of the CDR3 is TGTGCCAGCAGCCCAGAACTAGCGGCCACCGGGGAGCTGTTTTTT.

The chain combines TRBV11-3 with TRBJ2-1; TRBD2 matches 9 bases. The V and J ends lost 0 bases and 7 bases, in that order; junction bases with no gene match: 7. This CDR3 comprises 16 residues. Germline-derived CDR1 and CDR2 are SGHNT and YENEEA. The CDR3: CASSLEVAGASNEQFF. The DNA for the CDR3 is TGTGCCAGCAGCTTAGAGGTAGCGGGAGCCTCGAATGAGCAGTTCTTC.

This clone was seen a handful of times. V gene TRBV2 combines with J gene TRBJ2-2; D possibly corresponds to TRBD2 (5 bases). Germline CDR1 is SNHLY and CDR2 is FYNNEI. Trimming left V 2 bases short and J 6 bases short, with 13 bases between. The CDR3 contains 15 residues. This CDR3 reads CASSESGPGAGELFF. The CDR3 DNA reads as TGTGCCAGCAGTGAATCTGGCCCCGGGGCCGGGGAGCTGTTTTTT.

The chain combines TRBV5-6 with TRBJ2-3; possibly TRBD1 for D (6 bases). The V end was cut by 3 bases, the J end by 2 bases, with 19 bases between. The CDR3 runs to 17 residues. CDR1 SGHDT and CDR2 YYEEEE come from the germline V gene. CDR3 nucleotides: TGTGCCAGCAGCTCCCCGCAAGGGGGTCGAATCACAGATACGCAGTATTTT. Its protein product is CASSSPQGGRITDTQYF. The full variable domain, completed using reference TRBV5-6 and TRBJ2-3, is DAGVTQSPTHLIKTRGQQVTLRCSPKSGHDTVSWYQQALGQGPQFIFQYYEEEERQRGNFPDRFSGHQFPNYSSELNVNALLLGDSALYLCASSSPQGGRITDTQYFGPGTRLTVL.

This clone was seen a few times. The V gene is TRBV4-2, the J gene TRBJ2-3, with 12 bases lining up with TRBD2. This CDR3 is 18 amino acids long. V shed 0 bases and J 5 bases; nucleotides not matched to a gene: 9. In germline, CDR1 is LGHNA, CDR2 YNFKEQ. The CDR3 loop is CASSQDSLAGGKIDTQYF. The CDR3 DNA reads TGTGCCAGCAGCCAAGATAGTCTAGCGGGAGGGAAGATAGATACGCAGTATTTT.

The V call is TRBV15, the J call TRBJ2-1, with 8 bases that match TRBD1. The CDR3 is 18 amino acids. The J segment lost 0 bases and the V segment lost 5 bases, leaving 12 bases of the junction unmatched. Germline V gene sequence: CDR1 LNHNV, CDR2 YYDKDF (reference sequence). The CDR3: CATSAGYRGRSSYNEQFF. In DNA form, the CDR3 reads TGTGCCACCAGCGCTGGTTACAGGGGGAGAAGCTCCTACAATGAGCAGTTCTTC.

This chain connects TRBV4-3 to TRBJ2-5; TRBD2 matches at 14 bases. The V gene end was trimmed by 3 bases and the J gene end by 4 bases; junction bases not matched to a gene: 4. Germline values: CDR1 LGHNA, CDR2 YSLEER. This CDR3 is built from 16 residues. The CDR3 here is CASSHGTSGSSETQYF. CDR3 nucleotide sequence: TGCGCCAGCAGCCACGGGACTAGCGGGAGTTCAGAGACCCAGTACTTC.

In its sample, this clone was seen a few times. The chain recombines TRBV7-2 with TRBJ1-6; D call uncertain. Trimming removed 6 bases from V and 5 bases from J, with 5 bases in between. The germline CDR1 and CDR2 sequences are SGHTA and FQGNSA. This CDR3 comprises 12 residues. The CDR3 coding sequence is TGTGCCAGCAGGACCGATAATTCACCCCTCCACTTT. The encoded protein is CASRTDNSPLHF.

The rearrangement links TRBV11-2 to TRBJ2-5; 10 bases fit TRBD1. The ends lost 4 bases at V and 2 bases at J; junction bases unmatched: 4. CDR1 is SGHAT, CDR2 FQNNGV, per germline. This CDR3 is 15 amino acids long. Here the CDR3 DNA reads TGTGCCAGCAGCTGGGACAGGGGACTTCAAGAGACCCAGTACTTC. This sequence encodes CASSWDRGLQETQYF.

The chain is built from TRBV19 and TRBJ1-2, with D unclear. The CDR3 spans 12 residues. The germline gives CDR1 LNHDA, CDR2 SQIVND (reference sequence). V was pared by 5 bases and J by 4 bases, with 8 bases between. For the CDR3, the DNA is TGTGCCAGTAGTCCCGGGAGCTATGGCTACACCTTC. It specifies CASSPGSYGYTF. The full variable domain, with the rest looked up from reference TRBV19 and TRBJ1-2, is DGGITQSPKYLFRKEGQNVTLSCEQNLNHDAMYWYRQDPGQGLRLIYYSQIVNDFQKGDIAEGYSVSREKKESFPLTVTSAQKNPTAFYLCASSPGSYGYTFGSGTRLTVV.